This T cell receptor beta chain was recorded in a study of CD8 T cells in Susac syndrome. Age- and sex-matched healthy donors served as the control group. Bulk CD8+ and CD4+ cells came from magnetic negative isolation; CD8+ TEMRA by FACS. Turning to this clonotype: The antigen remains unidentified.

Findings of the study overall: As the study acknowledged, the number of individuals in its TCR sequencing and HLA analysis was relatively small.

Reverse transcription of roughly 0.5 to 1 ug RNA was performed with random hexamers. TCRdb reprocessed the immunoSEQ multiplex PCR reads with MiXCR, giving one entry per CDR3 protein. The sample yields 150,000 to 200,000 distinct CDR3 sequences, around 94% seen once. Germline V CDR1 and CDR2: LGHDT, YNNKEL (reference sequence). The CDR3 is made up of 17 amino acids. The ends were cut back, 4 bases at V and 1 base at J, with 18 bases in the middle. The TCR originated in a human donor in good health. V usage is TRBV3-1 and J usage is TRBJ2-3; possible D gene TRBD2, 7 bases. The material sequenced was CD4+ T cells from PBMCs. CDR3 in DNA: TGTGCCAGCAGCCTTTTGGTGGGGGGGCTGGGCACAGATACGCAGTATTTT. Its protein product is CASSLLVGGLGTDTQYF.